Sequencing of this T cell receptor (beta chain) was carried out in a study of type 1 regulatory T cells. For the study at large: This in vitro CD4 product, T-allo10, is enriched for Tr1 cells and alloantigen-specific.

Each CDR3 protein gets one entry after TCRdb re-called the reads with MiXCR. This sample has about 60,000 distinct CDR3 sequences, with 45% to 50% found just once. Of note for this clonotype: Its antigen is currently unknown.

The CDR3 is 11 residues long. V dropped 4 bases and J dropped 5 bases, with 8 bases sitting between them. Germline assignment: CDR1 SQVTM and CDR2 ANQGSEA. V gene TRBV29-1 combines with J gene TRBJ2-5; D may be TRBD2 (5 bases). The specimen sequenced was cultured non-Tr1 T cells, either the whole culture or a sorted T cell fraction (not recorded which). This TCR was recovered from a human donor in good health. The CDR3 sequence: CSVASGETQYF. As DNA, the CDR3 is TGCAGCGTTGCCTCGGGGGAGACCCAGTACTTC.